This is a list of T cell receptor beta chains from one sample in a study of control samples from healthy donors and cancer patients. Method: immunoSEQ multiplex PCR; TCRdb's copy keeps in-frame clones and lacks some. The sample carries 150,000 to 200,000 clones, around 90% recorded once. The sequenced material came from blood. Source of these receptors: a young man in good health. CDR3s include the opening cysteine and the closing phenylalanine or tryptophan. D genes are given only for firm matches. Clone size is not always given. Where it is, it says once, few, many or a class for expanded clones.

j_call: TRBJ2-7
d_call: -
v_call: TRBV7-8
clone_size: -
cdr3_nt: TGTGCCAGCAGCTTAAAACTAGCAGGCTACGAGCAGTACTTC
cdr3_aa: CASSLKLAGYEQYF

j_call: TRBJ2-7
d_call: TRBD1
v_call: TRBV6-5
clone_size: -
cdr3_nt: TGTGCCACCGGACAGGGCAGCTACGAGCAGTACTTC
cdr3_aa: CATGQGSYEQYF

j_call: TRBJ1-2
d_call: -
v_call: TRBV7-9
clone_size: -
cdr3_nt: TGTGCCAGCAGCTTGGCCCCGGGAGTCACGGATGGCTACACCTTC
cdr3_aa: CASSLAPGVTDGYTF

j_call: TRBJ2-7
d_call: -
v_call: TRBV14
clone_size: few
cdr3_nt: TGTGCCAGCAGCCAAGATGGGGGGGCCAGCTCCTACGAGCAGTACTTC
cdr3_aa: CASSQDGGASSYEQYF

j_call: TRBJ2-2
d_call: TRBD2
v_call: TRBV7-6
clone_size: -
cdr3_nt: TGTGCCAGCAGCTTAGAATCCCCGAGTCCTAGCGGGAGGGTTTCCGGGGAGCTGTTTTTT
cdr3_aa: CASSLESPSPSGRVSGELFF

j_call: TRBJ1-1
d_call: -
v_call: TRBV5-4
clone_size: -
cdr3_nt: TGTGCCAGCAGCATCCAGACAGGCGGAAACACTGAAGCTTTCTTT
cdr3_aa: CASSIQTGGNTEAFF

j_call: TRBJ2-4
d_call: -
v_call: TRBV29-1
clone_size: -
cdr3_nt: TGCAGCGTTGGAGGAGGGGGAGCCAAAAACATTCAGTACTTC
cdr3_aa: CSVGGGGAKNIQYF

j_call: TRBJ1-2
d_call: -
v_call: TRBV5-5
clone_size: -
cdr3_nt: TGTGCCAGCAGCACTTCGACAGCCATCAGCTATGGCTACACCTTC
cdr3_aa: CASSTSTAISYGYTF

j_call: TRBJ1-3
d_call: -
v_call: TRBV9
clone_size: -
cdr3_nt: TGTGCCAGCAGCGTCCAGAGCTCTGGAAACACCATATATTTT
cdr3_aa: CASSVQSSGNTIYF

j_call: TRBJ2-7
d_call: -
v_call: TRBV5-1
clone_size: -
cdr3_nt: TGCGCCAGCAGCTTCGGCGGGGTTGGCTACGAGCAGTACTTC
cdr3_aa: CASSFGGVGYEQYF